The clone carrying this TCR beta chain was detected a few times. What it binds is unknown. The data originate from a study of vaccination effects on CD4 cells after COVID-19. CD4+ T cell isolation took place after approximately 11 days of culture. Documented for the person is a PCR-confirmed SARS-CoV-2 infection occurring between March and December 2020. Each participant was administered two doses of either the BNT162b2 or the mRNA-1273 vaccine. Germline V gene data show CDR1 as SGHRS and CDR2 as YFSETQ. The J segment lost 4 bases and the V segment lost 3 bases, leaving 1 base of the junction unmatched. The CDR3 runs to 13 residues. The repertoire was sequenced with immunoSEQ multiplex PCR; TCRdb's copy has only in-frame clones and lacks some. The sample gives approximately 40,000 clones, about 80% of which show up once; around 3.3% is in the top ten.

The J gene is TRBJ2-3, the V gene TRBV5-1; 8 bases align to TRBD2. This TCR was recovered from a human donor who had a prior SARS-CoV-2 infection. The input for sequencing was CD4+ T cells from PBMCs cultured without peptide, taken after COVID-19 vaccination. The CDR3 DNA sequence: TGCGCCAGCAGCTACGGGGGGGCAGATACGCAGTATTTT. It is translated as CASSYGGADTQYF.